This note documents a single TCR beta chain sequence. The data stem from a study of blood T cell repertoires in COVID-19. As for the study in general: Researchers got acute and convalescent COVID-19 samples from the United States, Italy and Spain. Sample material is recorded as cDNA or gDNA derived from T cells, B-cell-depleted T cells, or PBMCs.

Profiled with immunoSEQ multiplex PCR; TCRdb holds only in-frame clones, not every one. The sample has just under 350,000 clones, around 88% seen once; the top ten hold about 3%. Germline CDR1 reads LGHDT; CDR2 reads YNNKEL (reference sequence). V lost 1 base, J lost 6 bases, and 20 bases lay in between. The CDR3 extends over 17 amino acids. The chain uses TRBV3-1 (or the pseudogene TRBV3-2) and TRBJ2-3; D uncertain. Sequenced: peripheral blood. The TCR comes from a man aged 25-45 years with active or convalescent COVID-19. In DNA, the CDR3 is TGTGCCAGCAGCCAAGTGGGTACACCTACCCCCAGGGATACGCAGTATTTT. It yields the protein CASSQVGTPTPRDTQYF.